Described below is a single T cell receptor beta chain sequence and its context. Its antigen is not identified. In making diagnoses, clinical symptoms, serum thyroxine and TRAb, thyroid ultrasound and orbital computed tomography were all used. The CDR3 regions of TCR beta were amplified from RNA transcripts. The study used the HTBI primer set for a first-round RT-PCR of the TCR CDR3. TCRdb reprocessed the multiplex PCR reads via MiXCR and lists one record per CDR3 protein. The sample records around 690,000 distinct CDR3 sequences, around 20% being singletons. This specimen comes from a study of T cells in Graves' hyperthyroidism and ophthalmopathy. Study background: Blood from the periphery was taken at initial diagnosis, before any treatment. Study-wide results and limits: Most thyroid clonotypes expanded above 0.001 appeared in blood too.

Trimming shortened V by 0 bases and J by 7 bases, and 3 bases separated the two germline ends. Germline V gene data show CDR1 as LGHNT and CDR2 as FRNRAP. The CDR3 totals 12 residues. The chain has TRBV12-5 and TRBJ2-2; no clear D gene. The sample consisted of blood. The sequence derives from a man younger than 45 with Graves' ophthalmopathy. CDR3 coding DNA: TGTGCTAGTGGTTTGGTCGGCGGGGAGCTGTTTTTT. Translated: CASGLVGGELFF.